This TCR beta chain was profiled in a study of technical replicates of blood from a handful of donors. This clone was picked up one time. At one boundary the junction diverges from the germline segment, which might be a read error. This same CDR3 is encoded by further DNA sequences in the sample. Germline CDR1 reads SGHNT; CDR2 reads YYREEE (reference sequence). The CDR3 loop spans 15 amino acids. Some clones are missing from TCRdb's copy, which holds only in-frame ones; the method was immunoSEQ multiplex PCR. Of about 94,000 clones listed, more than 90% are singletons. The sequence was collected from a human donor in good health. The chain recombines TRBV5-4 with TRBJ1-1; no definite D call. Sequenced sample: T cells isolated from PBMCs. The CDR3 sequence: CASSLRPLRNTEAFF. Written as DNA, the CDR3 is TGTGCCAGCAGCCTCCGTCCTTTGAGGAACACTGAAGCTTTCTTC.